This T cell receptor beta chain was recorded in a study of blood T cell repertoires in COVID-19 (dated by TCRdb to between 2020 and 2021). Context from the whole study: Samples from collaborators originated in the United States, Italy and Spain and spanned both the acute and convalescent phases of COVID-19. The dataset comprised deeply sampled blood TCRbeta repertoires from subjects exposed to, actively infected with, or recovered from COVID-19. Where HLA class I and class II types were available, the types were taken from metadata supplied by the sample provider, not from assay-based typing. A de-identified subject ID, COVID-19 status, age in years and sex were almost always included in the sample metadata. The repertoires were made available in a free public database intended to serve as a resource for research on the immune response to SARS-CoV-2. The material from the prospective study consisted of cDNA or gDNA derived from T cells, B-cell-depleted T cells, or PBMCs. Samples came from the ongoing ImmuneRACE study (first 160 participants) plus 1,254 subjects from 6 global collaborators. What the work shows at the level of the full study, not this receptor alone: Clinical and demographic metadata were provided uncurated, with the amount varying by source and participant.

Remarks on this clone: What antigen it recognizes has not been identified. Base quality data are lacking; no much larger clone is found one base away.

In the prospective study, participants were roughly 18 to 90 years old, resided in about two dozen geographic areas of the United States, and were enrolled through a virtual design. To assign participants to cohorts, the prospective study relied on clinical history that participants themselves reported in a screening survey and a study questionnaire. Exposed participants had been in contact with someone with a PCR-confirmed or clinician-diagnosed COVID-19 case within 2 weeks of study entry. In the prospective study, mobile phlebotomists collected whole blood, serum and a nasopharyngeal or oropharyngeal swab from each participant. Additional blood draws and questionnaires over an approximately two-month period could optionally be provided by prospective study participants. Before DNA extraction, blood samples from the prospective study were shipped at room temperature or frozen. TCRbeta CDR3 regions were amplified from genomic DNA by means of the immunoSEQ Assay, a bias-controlled multiplex PCR. Processing in the source paper ran as follows. Within the assay, amplification of reference gene primers was used to estimate how many nucleated cells each sample contained. Sequence reads were collapsed and filtered to measure the absolute abundance of every unique TCRbeta CDR3 rearrangement. Productive Simpson clonality was computed per sample as the square root of Simpson's diversity index over productive rearrangements. The table was pulled from immuneACCESS by TCRdb, which kept in-frame rearrangements only. Such tables lose some clones; where checked, under half of the loss comes from unresolved V genes, and the rest has no known cause. V, J and clone size are taken as reported in that table, and D and trimming were inferred from the DNA itself. The sample data list roughly 260,000 clones, and 83% of these were observed just once. Around 3.5% of the sample rests with the top ten.

For CDR1 and CDR2, the germline V gene (reference sequence) lists MNHEY and SMNVEV. V loses 7 bases at its end and J loses 4 bases; junction bases beyond the gene matches: 8. From its cysteine to its phenylalanine, the CDR3 spans 16 amino acids. Only CDR3 DNA is held: 48 bases, read in frame from base 1. The sequenced sample consisted of PBMCs or T cells enriched from blood (not recorded which). The clonotype comes from a middle-aged woman who had been exposed to COVID-19. The receptor chain draws on TRBV27 and TRBJ1-3; the central 12 bases match TRBD1. The bases read TGTGCCAGCAAGGGGACAGGGGGCGCGGGGGGAAACACCATATATTTT. This translates into CASKGTGGAGGNTIYF.